The present T cell receptor (beta chain) was sequenced within a study of shared clonotypes between healthy human individuals. Data came from immunoSEQ multiplex PCR; TCRdb stores just in-frame clones and leaves some out. The table lists about 1.1 million clones, approximately 80% of them singletons, with approximately 0.5% in the top ten. This clone has only one observation. With 5 bases clipped from V and 6 bases from J, the junction kept 8 bases outside the gene matches. Germline CDR1 MNHNS, CDR2 SASEGT. The CDR3 covers 14 residues. The TCR sequence derives from a man in his late teens or twenties in good health. Some clones in this sample may be carry-over from other donors' samples. The sample comprised memory CD4+ T cells from PBMCs. Subset indicated: CD45RA-negative fraction. The V and J genes are TRBV6-1 and TRBJ2-7, with 9 bases fitting TRBD1. The CDR3 loop is CASSRLQGASEQYF. The CDR3 DNA is TGTGCCAGCAGTCGCTTACAGGGGGCGAGCGAGCAGTACTTC.